This TCR beta chain was identified in a study of CD8 T cells in ankylosing spondylitis (dated by TCRdb to the late 2010s). For context, the study as a whole: The study set out to find disease-linked TCR variants by profiling T cell receptor beta repertoires in ankylosing spondylitis patients and healthy donors. The full study cohort comprised about 24 ankylosing spondylitis patients and some 100 healthy donors. Peripheral blood samples were taken, and synovial fluid was additionally collected from ankylosing spondylitis patients.

The full study reports these points: Some TCR beta motif variants had previously been reported in synovial fluid and blood of reactive arthritis patients, which suggested common disease-initiation mechanisms. A TCR beta motif made up of eight highly homologous amino acid variants appeared to be characteristic of blood from ankylosing spondylitis patients. Significant enrichment of the disease-linked clones was reported in matched synovial fluid samples from ankylosing spondylitis patients. In peripheral blood, the disease-linked clones were found at relatively low frequencies and had a CD8+ phenotype.

This sample was sequenced with an Illumina HiSeq 2500. Quantitative 5'-RACE with molecular barcodes was used to prepare TCR beta libraries. As for the original processing: A new computational method, built on a probabilistic model of VDJ rearrangement, was used to identify disease-linked TCR variants. TCRdb ran its own pipeline on the public reads, namely fastp trimming at Q25 and MiXCR clone calling, and kept in-frame beta chains. Every entry covers one CDR3 protein and lists the most common genes and DNA from its rows. Here the V and J calls rest on TCRdb's processing, not on the authors' analysis. The sample table records around 180,000 distinct CDR3 sequences; 10% to 15% of these occur just once. The ten largest account for approximately 11% of the sample. This clonotype showed up many times. It has no known antigen specificity. Per-base quality was not reported, and no clone a single base away is much larger than it.

V is clipped by 3 bases and J by 7 bases, and the sequence between their germline boundaries is 16 bases long. CDR1 MRHNA and CDR2 SNTAGT are derived from the germline V gene. The CDR3, from cysteine to phenylalanine, totals 15 residues. The read is trimmed to its CDR3 DNA, 45 bases read in frame from base 1. Material: blood, either unsorted or a sorted T cell fraction (not recorded which). The chain is encoded by TRBV6-4 joined to TRBJ2-1; the D region possibly corresponds to TRBD2 (5 bases align). This receptor was taken from a female donor with ankylosing spondylitis or in good health (not recorded which). DNA sequence: TGTGCCAGCAGTGATTATGGTGGGAGTAATAATGAGCAGTTCTTC. It codes for CASSDYGGSNNEQFF.